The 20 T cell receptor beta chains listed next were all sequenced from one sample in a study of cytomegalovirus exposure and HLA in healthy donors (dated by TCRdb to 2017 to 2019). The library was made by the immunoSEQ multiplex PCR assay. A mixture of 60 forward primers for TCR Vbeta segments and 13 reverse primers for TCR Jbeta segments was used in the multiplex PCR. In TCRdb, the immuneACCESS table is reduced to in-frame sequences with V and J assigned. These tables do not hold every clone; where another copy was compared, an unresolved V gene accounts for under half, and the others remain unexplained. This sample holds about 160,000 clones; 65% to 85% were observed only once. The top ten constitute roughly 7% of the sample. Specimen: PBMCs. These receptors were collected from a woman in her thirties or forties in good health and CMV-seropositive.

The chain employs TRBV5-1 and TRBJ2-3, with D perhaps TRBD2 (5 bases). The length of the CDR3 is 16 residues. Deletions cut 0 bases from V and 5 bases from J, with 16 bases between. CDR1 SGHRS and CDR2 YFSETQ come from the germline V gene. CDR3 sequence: CASSLAPGSGGDTQYF. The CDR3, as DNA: TGCGCCAGCAGCTTGGCCCCGGGGAGCGGCGGAGATACGCAGTATTTT.

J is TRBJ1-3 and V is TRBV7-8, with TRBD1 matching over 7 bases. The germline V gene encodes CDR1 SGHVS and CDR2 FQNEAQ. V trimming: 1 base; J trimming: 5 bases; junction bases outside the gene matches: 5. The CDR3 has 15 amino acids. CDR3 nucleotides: TGTGCCAGCAGCTTAGTTGGGACAGACCGAAACACCATATATTTT. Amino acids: CASSLVGTDRNTIYF.

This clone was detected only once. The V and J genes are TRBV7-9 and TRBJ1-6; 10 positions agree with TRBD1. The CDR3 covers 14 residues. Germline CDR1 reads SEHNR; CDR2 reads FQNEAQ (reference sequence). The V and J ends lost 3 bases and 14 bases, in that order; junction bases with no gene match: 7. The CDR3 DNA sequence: TGTGCCAGCAGCTTGGGGACAGGGGTAAGCACCCTCCACTTT. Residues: CASSLGTGVSTLHF.

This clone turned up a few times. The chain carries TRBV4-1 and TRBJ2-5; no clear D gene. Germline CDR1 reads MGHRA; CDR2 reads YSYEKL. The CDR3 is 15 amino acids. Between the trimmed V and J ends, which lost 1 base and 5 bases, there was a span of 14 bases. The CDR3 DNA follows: TGCGCCAGCAGCCAAGTAGACCCGCGGTCGGAGACCCAGTACTTC. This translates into CASSQVDPRSETQYF.

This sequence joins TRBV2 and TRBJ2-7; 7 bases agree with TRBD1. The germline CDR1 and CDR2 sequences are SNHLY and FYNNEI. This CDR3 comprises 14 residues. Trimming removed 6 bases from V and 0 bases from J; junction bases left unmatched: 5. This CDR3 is CASRPRTGSYEQYF. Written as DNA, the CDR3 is TGTGCCAGCAGACCTCGGACAGGCTCCTACGAGCAGTACTTC.

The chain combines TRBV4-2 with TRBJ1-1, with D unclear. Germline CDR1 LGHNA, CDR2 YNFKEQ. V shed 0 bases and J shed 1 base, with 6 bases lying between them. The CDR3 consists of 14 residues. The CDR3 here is CASSQEYGNTEAFF. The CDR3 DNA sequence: TGTGCCAGCAGCCAAGAATACGGGAACACTGAAGCTTTCTTT.

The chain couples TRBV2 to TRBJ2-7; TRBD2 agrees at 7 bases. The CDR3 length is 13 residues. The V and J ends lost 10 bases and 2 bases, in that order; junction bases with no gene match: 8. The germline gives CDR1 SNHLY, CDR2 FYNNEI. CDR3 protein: CANKRDGPYEQYF. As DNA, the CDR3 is TGTGCCAACAAGCGGGACGGACCCTACGAGCAGTACTTC.

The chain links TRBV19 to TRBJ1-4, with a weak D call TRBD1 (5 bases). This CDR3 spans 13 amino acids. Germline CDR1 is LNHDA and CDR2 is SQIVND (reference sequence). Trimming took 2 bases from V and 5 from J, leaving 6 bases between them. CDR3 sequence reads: CASSISGNEKLFF. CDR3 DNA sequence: TGTGCCAGTAGTATATCAGGGAATGAAAAACTGTTTTTT.

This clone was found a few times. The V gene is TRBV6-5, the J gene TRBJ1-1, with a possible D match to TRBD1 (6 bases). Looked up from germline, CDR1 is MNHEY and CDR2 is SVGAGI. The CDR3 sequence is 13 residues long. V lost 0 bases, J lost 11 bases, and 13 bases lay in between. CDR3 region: CASSYSGQSLAFF. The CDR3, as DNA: TGTGCCAGCAGTTACTCCGGACAGTCTTTGGCTTTCTTT.

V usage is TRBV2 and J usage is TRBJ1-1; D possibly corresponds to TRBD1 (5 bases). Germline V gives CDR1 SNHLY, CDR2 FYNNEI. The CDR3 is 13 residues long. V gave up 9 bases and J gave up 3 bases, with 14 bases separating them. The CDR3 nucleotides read TGTGCCAGAGGGACTACGGGCTACACTGAAGCTTTCTTT. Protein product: CARGTTGYTEAFF.

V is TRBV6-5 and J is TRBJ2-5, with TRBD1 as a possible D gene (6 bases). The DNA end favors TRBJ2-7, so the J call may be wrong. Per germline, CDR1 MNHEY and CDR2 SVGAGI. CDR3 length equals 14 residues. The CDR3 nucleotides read TGTGCCAGCAAGGACAGTCCAACAGCCTACGAGCAGTACTTC. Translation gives CASKDSPTAYEQYF.

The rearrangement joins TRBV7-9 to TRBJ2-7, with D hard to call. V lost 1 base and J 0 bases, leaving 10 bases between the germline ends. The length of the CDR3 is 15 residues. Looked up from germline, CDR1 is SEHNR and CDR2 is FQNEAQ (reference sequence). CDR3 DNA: TGTGCCAGCAGCTTAGACAGTTCAAGCTCCTACGAGCAGTACTTC. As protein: CASSLDSSSSYEQYF.

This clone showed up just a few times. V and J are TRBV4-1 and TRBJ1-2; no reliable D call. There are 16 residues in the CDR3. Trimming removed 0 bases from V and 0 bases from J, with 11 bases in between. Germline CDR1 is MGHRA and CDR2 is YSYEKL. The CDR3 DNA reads TGCGCCAGCAGCCAAGAGGGCTCAGCCGCTAACTATGGCTACACCTTC. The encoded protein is CASSQEGSAANYGYTF.

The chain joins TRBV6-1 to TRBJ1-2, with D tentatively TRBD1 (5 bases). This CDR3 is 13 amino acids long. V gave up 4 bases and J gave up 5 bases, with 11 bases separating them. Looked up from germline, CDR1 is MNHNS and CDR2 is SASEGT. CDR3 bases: TGTGCCAGCAGTGGGTCAGGGATATATGGCTACACCTTC. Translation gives CASSGSGIYGYTF.

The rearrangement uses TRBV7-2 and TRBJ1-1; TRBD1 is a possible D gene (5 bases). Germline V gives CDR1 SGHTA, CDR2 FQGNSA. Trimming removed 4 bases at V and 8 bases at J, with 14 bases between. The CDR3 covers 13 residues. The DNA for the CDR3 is TGTGCCAGCAGCTGGGGGGGACCCCGCGAAGCTTTCTTT. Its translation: CASSWGGPREAFF.

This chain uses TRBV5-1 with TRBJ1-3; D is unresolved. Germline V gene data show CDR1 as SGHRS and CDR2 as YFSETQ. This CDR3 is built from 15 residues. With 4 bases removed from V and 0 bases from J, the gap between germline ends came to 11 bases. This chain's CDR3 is CASSHDGSSGNTIYF. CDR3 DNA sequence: TGCGCCAGCAGCCACGACGGGAGCTCTGGAAACACCATATATTTT.

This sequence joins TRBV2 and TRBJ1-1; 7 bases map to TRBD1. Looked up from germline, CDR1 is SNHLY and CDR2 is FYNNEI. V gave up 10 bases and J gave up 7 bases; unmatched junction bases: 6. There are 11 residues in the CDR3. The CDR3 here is CATGTVLEAFF. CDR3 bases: TGTGCCACCGGGACAGTCCTTGAAGCTTTCTTT.

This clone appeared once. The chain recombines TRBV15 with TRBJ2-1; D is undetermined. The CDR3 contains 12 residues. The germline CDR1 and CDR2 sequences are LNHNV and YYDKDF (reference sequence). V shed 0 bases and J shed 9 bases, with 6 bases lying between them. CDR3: CATSREVGEQFF. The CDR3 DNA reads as TGTGCCACCAGCAGAGAAGTCGGTGAGCAGTTCTTC.

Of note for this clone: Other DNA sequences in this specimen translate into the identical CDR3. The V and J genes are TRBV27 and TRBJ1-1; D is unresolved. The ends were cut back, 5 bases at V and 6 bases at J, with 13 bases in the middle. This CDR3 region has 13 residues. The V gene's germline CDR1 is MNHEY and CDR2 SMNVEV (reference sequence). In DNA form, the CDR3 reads TGTGCCAGCAGTACGGGGAGGGCTCCTGAAGCTTTCTTT. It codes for CASSTGRAPEAFF.

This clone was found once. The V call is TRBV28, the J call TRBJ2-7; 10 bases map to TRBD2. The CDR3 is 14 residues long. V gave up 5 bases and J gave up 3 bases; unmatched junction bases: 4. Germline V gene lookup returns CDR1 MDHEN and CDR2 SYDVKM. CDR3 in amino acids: CASSKRGGLYEQYF. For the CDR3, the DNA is TGTGCCAGCAGTAAGCGGGGGGGCCTCTACGAGCAGTACTTC.